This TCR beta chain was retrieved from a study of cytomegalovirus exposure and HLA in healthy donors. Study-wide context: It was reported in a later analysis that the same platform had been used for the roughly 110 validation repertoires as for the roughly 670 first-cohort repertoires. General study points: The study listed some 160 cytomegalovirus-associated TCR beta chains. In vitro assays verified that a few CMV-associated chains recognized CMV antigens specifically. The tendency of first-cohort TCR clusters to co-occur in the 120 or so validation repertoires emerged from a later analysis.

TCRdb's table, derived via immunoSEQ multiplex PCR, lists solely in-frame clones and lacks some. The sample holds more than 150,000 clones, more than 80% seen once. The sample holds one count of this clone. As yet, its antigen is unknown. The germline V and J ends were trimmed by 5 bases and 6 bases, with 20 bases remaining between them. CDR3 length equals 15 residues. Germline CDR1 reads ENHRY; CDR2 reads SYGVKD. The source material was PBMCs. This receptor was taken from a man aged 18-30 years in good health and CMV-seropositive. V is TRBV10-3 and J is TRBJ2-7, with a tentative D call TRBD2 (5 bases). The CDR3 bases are TGTGCCATCAGTAAGATTGGGGAAGGAGGTATCGAGCAGTACTTC. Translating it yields CAISKIGEGGIEQYF.